These T cell receptor beta chains were read from a single sample in a study of T cells expressing NK-cell markers. TCRdb reprocessed the 5' RACE reads and stores each CDR3 protein as one record, lacking DNA. The sample features a few hundred thousand distinct CDR3 sequences, with about 5.2% in its top ten. Material: blood T cells: a sorted CD56 or NKG2C T cell subset, CD4+ or CD8+ T cells, or bulk PBMC T cells (not recorded which). These receptor sequences come from a man aged 18-69 years in good health. CDR3s include the opening cysteine and the closing phenylalanine or tryptophan. Each record gives: CDR3 protein, J gene, V gene.

CDR3: CASSLDGERAEQYF; J: TRBJ2-7; V: TRBV7-8
CDR3: CSAGGRAFQPQHF; J: TRBJ1-5; V: TRBV20-1
CDR3: CASSLVASAGREQFF; J: TRBJ2-1; V: TRBV5-1
CDR3: CSARVTANSPLHF; J: TRBJ1-6; V: TRBV20-1
CDR3: CSALDRGGVYEQYF; J: TRBJ2-7; V: TRBV20-1
CDR3: CASSMRRAYNEQFF; J: TRBJ2-1; V: TRBV19
CDR3: CASSPDRRETQYF; J: TRBJ2-5; V: TRBV12-3/TRBV12-4
CDR3: CASGGGMSGEQETQYF; J: TRBJ2-5; V: TRBV4-2
CDR3: CASSLRGRLDTQYF; J: TRBJ2-3; V: TRBV11-2
CDR3: CASMRARAGNTIYF; J: TRBJ1-3; V: TRBV6-1
CDR3: CSASGSLGRGYSYEQYF; J: TRBJ2-7; V: TRBV20-1
CDR3: CASSLSGWPDEKLFF; J: TRBJ1-4; V: TRBV5-5
CDR3: CASSVSPRQAYEQYF; J: TRBJ2-7; V: TRBV9
CDR3: CASSQSTSGGRDTQYF; J: TRBJ2-3; V: TRBV18
CDR3: CASSLRTESYEQYF; J: TRBJ2-7; V: TRBV7-9
CDR3: CSVNSGPRGTEAFF; J: TRBJ1-1; V: TRBV29-1
CDR3: CASSFSGVNTGELFF; J: TRBJ2-2; V: TRBV7-8
CDR3: CASSPVGRQNEKLFF; J: TRBJ1-4; V: TRBV18
CDR3: CASTSQTQGDTIYF; J: TRBJ1-3; V: TRBV5-1
CDR3: CASSYSTGGATHGYTF; J: TRBJ1-2; V: TRBV6-2/TRBV6-3
CDR3: CSVSGTGVGYEQYF; J: TRBJ2-7; V: TRBV29-1
CDR3: CSVEDELWGKNTEAFF; J: TRBJ1-1; V: TRBV29-1
CDR3: CASSVAAGTNYGYTF; J: TRBJ1-2; V: TRBV9
CDR3: CASSSGGVTNEKLFF; J: TRBJ1-4; V: TRBV7-2
CDR3: CASSRAGSDEKLFF; J: TRBJ1-4; V: TRBV5-1
CDR3: CASSSQRGRSYNEQFF; J: TRBJ2-1; V: TRBV5-4
CDR3: CSAGQGRAEQYF; J: TRBJ2-7; V: TRBV20-1
CDR3: CSVDLGALGNEQFF; J: TRBJ2-1; V: TRBV29-1
CDR3: CASSLSRLGEAFF; J: TRBJ1-1; V: TRBV27
CDR3: CASGLGDVLGQLKETQYF; J: TRBJ2-5; V: TRBV12-5
CDR3: CASSRSDRDRTDTQYF; J: TRBJ2-3; V: TRBV6-5
CDR3: CASSRDRVRDTQYF; J: TRBJ2-3; V: TRBV6-1
CDR3: CAWSVKNTIYF; J: TRBJ1-3; V: TRBV30
CDR3: CASSKTGVGAYEQYF; J: TRBJ2-7; V: TRBV14
CDR3: CASSSGERNEKLFF; J: TRBJ1-4; V: TRBV6-5
CDR3: CASRLAGQETQYF; J: TRBJ2-5; V: TRBV10-2
CDR3: CASTDQPGQETQYF; J: TRBJ2-5; V: TRBV5-1
CDR3: CASKSGGTAYNEQFF; J: TRBJ2-1; V: TRBV10-2
CDR3: CASSIGSLGDTEAFF; J: TRBJ1-1; V: TRBV11-1
CDR3: CASSKPTSNNEQFF; J: TRBJ2-1; V: TRBV6-2/TRBV6-3
CDR3: CASKGFNRKTYEQYF; J: TRBJ2-7; V: TRBV6-1
CDR3: CASSPRGGRYEQYF; J: TRBJ2-7; V: TRBV5-4
CDR3: CASRSPFTDGYTF; J: TRBJ1-2; V: TRBV6-1
CDR3: CASSRRAGYGYTF; J: TRBJ1-2; V: TRBV18
CDR3: CASSTDRGRFIYEQYF; J: TRBJ2-7; V: TRBV5-1
CDR3: CASSVDRDTGELFF; J: TRBJ2-2; V: TRBV7-3
CDR3: CASSYSREAGNGYTF; J: TRBJ1-2; V: TRBV6-5
CDR3: CASRPQDRPTYEQYF; J: TRBJ2-7; V: TRBV6-1
CDR3: CASSPYPDRVSTGETQYF; J: TRBJ2-5; V: TRBV4-1
CDR3: CASSYFGGGGETQYF; J: TRBJ2-5; V: TRBV6-5
CDR3: CASSSPAGASTDTQYF; J: TRBJ2-3; V: TRBV7-9
CDR3: CASSEFKVPYEQYF; J: TRBJ2-7; V: TRBV25-1
CDR3: CASSPGLGTSYEQYF; J: TRBJ2-7; V: TRBV18
CDR3: CASGFSHKGSGDTQYF; J: TRBJ2-3; V: TRBV12-5
CDR3: CASSTRQGISTDTQYF; J: TRBJ2-3; V: TRBV11-2